The entry below describes one T cell receptor (beta chain). Antigen unknown. Time point given: sample taken at primary tumor resection. The donors were fewer than 80 patients with non-small cell lung cancer that was early-stage and untreated. The CDR3 spans 15 residues. The V end lost 0 bases, the J end lost 3 bases, and 11 bases lay between the germline ends. In germline, CDR1 is SGHDN, CDR2 FVKESK. Unique molecular identifiers, one per molecule, were present on every TCR cDNA molecule. TCRdb re-derived calls from the 5' RACE reads in MiXCR, one entry per CDR3 protein. This sample carries around 95,000 distinct CDR3 sequences, about 4.4% of them seen once, and the ten largest clones take 21%. This entry comes from a study of spatial heterogeneity in lung cancer. Across the study: The count of detected beta-chain sequences consistently exceeded that of alpha-chain sequences.

Study-wide findings and caveats: Sequencing reached an estimated coverage of tumor T cells that was only 6.5% to 8% for alpha chains and roughly 12% for beta chains. Tumor mutation counts were tracked by expanded intratumoral alpha and beta TCR counts.

The material was lung tumor tissue, obtained at surgery. The chain combines TRBV14 with TRBJ1-1, with no clear D. The receptor's source is a male donor with early-stage non-small cell lung cancer. CDR3 sequence (DNA): TGTGCCAGCAGCCAAGAGACGGGAGGGTACACTGAAGCTTTCTTT. This translates into CASSQETGGYTEAFF.